This TCR beta chain comes out of a study of blood T cell repertoires in COVID-19. Assay used: immunoSEQ multiplex PCR; TCRdb lists only in-frame clones, some missing. The sample yields more than 90,000 clones, roughly nine tenths seen once. This clone has just one count. V was cut by 0 bases and J by 2 bases, with 14 bases left in between. This CDR3 spans 17 amino acids. Germline V gene data show CDR1 as SGHNT and CDR2 as YENEEA. J is TRBJ2-1 and V is TRBV11-3, with TRBD2 as a possible D gene (6 bases). This sequence originates from a man aged 50 or older with acute or convalescent COVID-19. Sequencing input: peripheral blood. The CDR3 loop reads CASSLETRIAAYNEQFF. The CDR3 DNA sequence: TGTGCCAGCAGCTTAGAGACTCGGATAGCGGCCTACAATGAGCAGTTCTTC.